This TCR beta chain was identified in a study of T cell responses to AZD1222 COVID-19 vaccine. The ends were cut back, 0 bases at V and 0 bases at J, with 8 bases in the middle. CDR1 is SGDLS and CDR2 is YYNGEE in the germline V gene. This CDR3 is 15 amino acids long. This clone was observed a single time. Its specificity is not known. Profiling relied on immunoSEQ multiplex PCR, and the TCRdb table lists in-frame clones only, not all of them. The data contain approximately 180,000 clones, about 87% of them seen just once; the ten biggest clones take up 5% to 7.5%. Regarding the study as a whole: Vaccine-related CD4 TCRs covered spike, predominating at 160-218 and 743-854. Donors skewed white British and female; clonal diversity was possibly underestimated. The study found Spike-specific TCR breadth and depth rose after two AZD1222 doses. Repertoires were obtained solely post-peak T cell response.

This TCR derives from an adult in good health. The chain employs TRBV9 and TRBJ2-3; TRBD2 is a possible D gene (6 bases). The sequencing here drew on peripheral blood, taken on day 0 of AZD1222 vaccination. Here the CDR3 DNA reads TGTGCCAGCAGCGTAGCGAGCGGGAGCACAGATACGCAGTATTTT. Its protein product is CASSVASGSTDTQYF. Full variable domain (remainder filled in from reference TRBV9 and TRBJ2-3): DSGVTQTPKHLITATGQRVTLRCSPRSGDLSVYWYQQSLDQGLQFLIQYYNGEERAKGNILERFSAQQFPDLHSELNLSSLELGDSALYFCASSVASGSTDTQYFGPGTRLTVL.